This T cell receptor (beta chain) was profiled in a study of blood T cell repertoires in COVID-19. On the study more broadly: Acute and convalescent COVID-19 samples came from the United States, Italy and Spain. PBMCs, B-cell-depleted T cells, or T cells were the source of the cDNA or gDNA that made up the material.

A few counts support this clone. Data came from immunoSEQ multiplex PCR; TCRdb stores just in-frame clones and leaves some out. The data hold 35,000 to 40,000 clones, with 70% to 90% observed a single time. V trimming: 5 bases; J trimming: 6 bases; junction bases outside the gene matches: 5. CDR1 and CDR2 from the germline V gene are SGHNT and YYREEE (reference sequence). The CDR3 has 14 residues. The rearrangement joins TRBV5-4 to TRBJ1-2; 12 nucleotides match TRBD1. The TCR comes from a man in his 70s with acute or convalescent COVID-19. Sample: peripheral blood. CDR3 sequence: CASRGTGGLDGYTF. The CDR3 DNA is TGTGCCAGCAGAGGGACAGGGGGCTTGGATGGCTACACCTTC.